This T cell receptor beta chain was observed in a study of beta chain features in type 1 diabetes. About this clone itself: Its specificity is unknown.

Reverse transcribing all isolated RNA meant expressed TCRB transcripts were sequenced. Clones were sequenced by immunoSEQ multiplex PCR, and TCRdb holds only the in-frame ones, with some missing. This table has around 170,000 clones, less than 9.5% appearing once. There are 14 residues in the CDR3. V was clipped by 6 bases and J by 5 bases; unmatched bases: 8. Germline loops: CDR1 MNHNY, CDR2 SVGAGI (reference sequence). Stem cell-like memory, regulatory, central memory and naive CD4+ cells were sorted via CD45RO/CCR7/CD25/CD127/CD95/CD27. Study findings and constraints: A closer apparent resemblance between naive, central memory and Treg TCRB repertoires was seen in patients than in healthy donors.

The TCR comes from a woman under 30 in good health. The chain links TRBV6-6 to TRBJ1-1; 8 bases map to TRBD1. The specimen sequenced was central memory CD4+ T cells from blood. CDR3 amino acids: CASSYRDRRTEAFF. The CDR3 DNA reads TGTGCCAGCAGCTACAGGGACAGGCGAACTGAAGCTTTCTTT.